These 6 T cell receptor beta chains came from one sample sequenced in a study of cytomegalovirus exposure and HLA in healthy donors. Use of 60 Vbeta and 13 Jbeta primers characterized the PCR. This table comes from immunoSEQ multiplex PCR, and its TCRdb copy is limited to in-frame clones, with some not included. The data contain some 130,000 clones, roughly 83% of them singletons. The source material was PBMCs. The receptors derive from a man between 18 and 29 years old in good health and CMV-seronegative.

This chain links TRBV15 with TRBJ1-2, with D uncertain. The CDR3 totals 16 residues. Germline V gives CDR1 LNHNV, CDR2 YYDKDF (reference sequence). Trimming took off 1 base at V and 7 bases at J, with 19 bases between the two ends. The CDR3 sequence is CATSRGPRPGGTGYTF. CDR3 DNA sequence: TGTGCCACCAGCAGAGGCCCCAGGCCGGGAGGAACTGGCTACACCTTC.

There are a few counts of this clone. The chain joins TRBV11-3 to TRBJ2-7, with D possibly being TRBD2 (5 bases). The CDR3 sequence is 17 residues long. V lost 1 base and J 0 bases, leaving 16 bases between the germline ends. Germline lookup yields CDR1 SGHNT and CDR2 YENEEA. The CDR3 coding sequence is TGTGCCAGCAGCTTAGGTTCGCCAGCGGATGACTCCTACGAGCAGTACGTC. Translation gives CASSLGSPADDSYEQYV.

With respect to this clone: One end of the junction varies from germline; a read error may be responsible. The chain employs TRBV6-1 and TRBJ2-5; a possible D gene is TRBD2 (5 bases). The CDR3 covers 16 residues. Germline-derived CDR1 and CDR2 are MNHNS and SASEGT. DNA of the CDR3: TGTGCCGGCAGTGACATCGGGGTGCGGTACCAAGAGACCCAGTACTTC. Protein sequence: CAGSDIGVRYQETQYF.

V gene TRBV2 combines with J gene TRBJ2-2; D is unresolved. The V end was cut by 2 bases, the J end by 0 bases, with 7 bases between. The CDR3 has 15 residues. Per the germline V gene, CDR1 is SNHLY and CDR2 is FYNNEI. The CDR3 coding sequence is TGTGCCAGCAGTGAATTCCCAGCGAACACCGGGGAGCTGTTTTTT. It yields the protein CASSEFPANTGELFF.

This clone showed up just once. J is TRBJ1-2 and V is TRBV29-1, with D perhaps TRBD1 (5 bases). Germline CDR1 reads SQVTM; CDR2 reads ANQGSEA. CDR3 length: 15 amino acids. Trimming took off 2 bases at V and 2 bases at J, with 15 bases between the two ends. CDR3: CSVEFGGAQNYGYTF. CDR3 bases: TGCAGCGTTGAATTCGGAGGGGCCCAAAACTATGGCTACACCTTC.

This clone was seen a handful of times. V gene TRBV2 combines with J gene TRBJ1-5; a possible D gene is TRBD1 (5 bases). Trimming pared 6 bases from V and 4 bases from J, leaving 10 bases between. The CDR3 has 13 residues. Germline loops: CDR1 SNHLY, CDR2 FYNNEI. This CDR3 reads CASSGGSNQPQHF. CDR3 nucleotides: TGTGCCAGCAGCGGGGGGTCAAATCAGCCCCAGCATTTT.